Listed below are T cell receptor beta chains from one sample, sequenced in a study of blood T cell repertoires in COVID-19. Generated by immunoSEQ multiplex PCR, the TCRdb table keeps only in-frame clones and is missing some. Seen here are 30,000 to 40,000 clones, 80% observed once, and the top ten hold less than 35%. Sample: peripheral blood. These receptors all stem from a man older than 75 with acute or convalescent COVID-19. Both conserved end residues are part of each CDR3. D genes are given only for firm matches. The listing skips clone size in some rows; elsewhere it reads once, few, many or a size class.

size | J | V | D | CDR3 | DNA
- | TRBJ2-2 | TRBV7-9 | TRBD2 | CASSPAGPNTGELFF | TGTGCCAGCAGCCCAGCGGGACCGAACACCGGGGAGCTGTTTTTT
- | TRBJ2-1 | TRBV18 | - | CASSPVAEGAYNEQFF | TGTGCCAGCTCACCTGTAGCGGAGGGTGCCTACAATGAGCAGTTCTTC
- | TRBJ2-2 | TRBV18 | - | CASSPQRQNTGELFF | TGTGCCAGCTCACCACAGAGGCAAAACACCGGGGAGCTGTTTTTT
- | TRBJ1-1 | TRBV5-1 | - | CASRAGGDTEAFF | TGCGCCAGCAGAGCGGGCGGGGACACTGAAGCTTTCTTT
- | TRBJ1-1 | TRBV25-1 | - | CASIRGTEAFF | TGTGCCAGCATAAGGGGGACTGAAGCTTTCTTT
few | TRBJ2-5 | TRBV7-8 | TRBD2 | CASSKTSGIGETQYF | TGTGCCAGCTCCAAAACTAGCGGGATCGGAGAGACCCAGTACTTC
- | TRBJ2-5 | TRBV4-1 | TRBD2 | CASSQRTKGLAGGLETQYF | TGCGCCAGCAGCCAACGAACCAAGGGACTAGCGGGGGGGCTAGAGACCCAGTACTTC
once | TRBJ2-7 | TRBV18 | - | CASSPMGESSYEQYF | TGTGCCAGCTCACCAATGGGCGAAAGCTCCTACGAGCAGTACTTC
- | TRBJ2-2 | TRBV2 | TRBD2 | CASSETSVPQAGELFF | TGTGCCAGCAGTGAGACTAGCGTACCTCAGGCCGGGGAGCTGTTTTTT
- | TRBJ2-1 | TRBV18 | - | CASSPPAASSYNEQFF | TGTGCCAGCTCACCACCGGCTGCTAGCTCCTACAATGAGCAGTTCTTC
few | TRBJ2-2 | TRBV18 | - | CASSPRAGTGELFF | TGTGCCAGCTCACCACGAGCCGGCACCGGGGAGCTGTTTTTT
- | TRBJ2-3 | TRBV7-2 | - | CASSWNKGTDTQYF | TGTGCCAGCAGCTGGAATAAGGGGACAGATACGCAGTATTTT
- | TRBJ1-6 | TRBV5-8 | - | CASSFLYSPLHF | TGTGCCAGCAGCTTCTTGTATTCACCCCTCCACTTT
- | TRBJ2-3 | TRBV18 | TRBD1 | CASSVGTGRTDTQYF | TGTGCCAGCTCAGTCGGGACAGGCCGCACAGATACGCAGTATTTT
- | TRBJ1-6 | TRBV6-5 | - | CASGRSQTNSPLHF | TGTGCCAGCGGGAGGTCACAGACTAATTCACCCCTCCACTTT
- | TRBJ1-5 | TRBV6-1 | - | CASSERPHQPQHF | TGTGCCAGCAGTGAACGTCCCCATCAGCCCCAGCATTTT
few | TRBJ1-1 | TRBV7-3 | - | CASSLGAASQAFF | TGTGCCAGCAGCTTAGGGGCCGCGAGTCAGGCTTTCTTT
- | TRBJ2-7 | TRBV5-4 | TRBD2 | CASSPSGSYEQYF | TGTGCCAGCAGCCCTAGCGGGAGCTACGAGCAGTACTTC
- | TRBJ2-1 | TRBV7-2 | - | CASSTQDRDRQFF | TGTGCCAGCAGCACCCAGGACAGAGACCGGCAGTTCTTC
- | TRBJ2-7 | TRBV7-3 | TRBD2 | CASGLAVPYEQYF | TGTGCCAGCGGACTAGCGGTACCCTACGAGCAGTACTTC
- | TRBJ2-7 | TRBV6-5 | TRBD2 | CASRGLGLADYEQYF | TGTGCCAGCAGGGGACTCGGGCTAGCGGACTACGAGCAGTACTTC
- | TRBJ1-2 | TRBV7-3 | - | CASSFAQGNGYTF | TGTGCCAGCAGCTTCGCGCAGGGTAATGGCTACACCTTC
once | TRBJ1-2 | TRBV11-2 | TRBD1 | CASSLDWVGQNYGYTF | TGTGCCAGCAGCTTAGATTGGGTGGGACAGAACTATGGCTACACCTTC
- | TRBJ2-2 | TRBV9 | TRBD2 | CASSVELLAGAGELFF | TGTGCCAGCAGCGTAGAGCTTCTAGCGGGAGCTGGGGAGCTGTTTTTT
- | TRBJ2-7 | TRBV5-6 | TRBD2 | CASSFQREGDEQYF | TGTGCCAGCAGCTTTCAACGGGAGGGCGACGAGCAGTACTTC
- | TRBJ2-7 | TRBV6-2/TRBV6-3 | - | CASSYEIRTGLRREGAYEQYF | TGTGCCAGCAGTTATGAGATTAGGACCGGGCTCCGGCGGGAAGGCGCCTACGAGCAGTACTTC
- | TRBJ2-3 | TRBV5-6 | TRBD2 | CASSPLGEGADTQYF | TGTGCCAGCAGCCCCTTGGGGGAGGGCGCAGATACGCAGTATTTT
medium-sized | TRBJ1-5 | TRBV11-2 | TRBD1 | CASSLVGTAGSNQPQHF | TGTGCCAGCAGCTTAGTCGGGACAGCAGGGAGCAATCAGCCCCAGCATTTT